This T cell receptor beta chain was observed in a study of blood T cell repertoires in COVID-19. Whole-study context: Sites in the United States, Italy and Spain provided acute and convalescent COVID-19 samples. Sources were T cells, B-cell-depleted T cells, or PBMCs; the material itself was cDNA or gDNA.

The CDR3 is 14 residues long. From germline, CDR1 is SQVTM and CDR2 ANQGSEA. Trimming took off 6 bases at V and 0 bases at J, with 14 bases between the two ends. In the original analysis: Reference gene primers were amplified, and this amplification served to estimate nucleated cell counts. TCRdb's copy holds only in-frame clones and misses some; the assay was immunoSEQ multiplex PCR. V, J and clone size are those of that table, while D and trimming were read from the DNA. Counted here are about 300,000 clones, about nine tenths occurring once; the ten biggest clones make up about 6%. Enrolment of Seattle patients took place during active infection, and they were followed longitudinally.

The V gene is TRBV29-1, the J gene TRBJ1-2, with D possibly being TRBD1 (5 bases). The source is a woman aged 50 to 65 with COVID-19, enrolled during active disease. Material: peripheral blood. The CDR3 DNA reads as TGCAGCGTCAGAAGCCCGGGGGCTAACTATGGCTACACCTTC. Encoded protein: CSVRSPGANYGYTF.